This TCR beta chain was captured in a study of blood T cell repertoires in COVID-19. CDR1 and CDR2 (germline): MGHRA, YSYEKL. V shed 2 bases and J shed 1 base, with 13 bases lying between them. This CDR3 has 16 residues. Clones were read by immunoSEQ multiplex PCR, and TCRdb kept only the in-frame ones, dropping some. The sample contains a few hundred thousand clones, 70% to 90% of which appear only once. V is TRBV4-1 and J is TRBJ2-3, with TRBD1 as a possible D gene (6 bases). The source of this sequence is a young man who had recovered from COVID-19. Sequenced material: PBMCs or T cells enriched from blood (not recorded which). Here the CDR3 DNA reads TGCGCCAGCAGCCAACCGATCGGGACACGCACAGATACGCAGTATTTT. It translates to CASSQPIGTRTDTQYF.